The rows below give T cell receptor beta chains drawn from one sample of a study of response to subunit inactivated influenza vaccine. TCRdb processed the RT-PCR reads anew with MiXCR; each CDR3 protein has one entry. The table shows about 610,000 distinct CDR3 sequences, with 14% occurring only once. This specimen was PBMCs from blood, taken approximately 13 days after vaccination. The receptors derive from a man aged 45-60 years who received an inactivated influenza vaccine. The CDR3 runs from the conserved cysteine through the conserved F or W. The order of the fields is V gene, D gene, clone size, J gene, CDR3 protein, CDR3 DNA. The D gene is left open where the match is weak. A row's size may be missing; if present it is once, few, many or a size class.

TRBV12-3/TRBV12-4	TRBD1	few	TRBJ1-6	CASRDNRGPYSPLHF	TGTGCCAGCAGAGACAACAGGGGGCCTTATTCACCCCTCCACTTT
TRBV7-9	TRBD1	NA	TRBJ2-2	CASSENPWDRGFVELFF	TGTGCCAGCAGCGAAAACCCCTGGGACAGGGGGTTTGTTGAGCTGTTTTTT
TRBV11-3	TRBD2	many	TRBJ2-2	CASSFTVQREFGELFF	TGTGCCAGCAGCTTCACTGTCCAGCGGGAGTTCGGGGAGCTGTTTTTT
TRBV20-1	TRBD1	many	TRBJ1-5	CSAVAGGNQPQHF	TGCAGTGCTGTCGCAGGGGGTAATCAGCCCCAGCATTTT
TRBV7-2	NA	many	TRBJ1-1	CASSPGVGTVGFF	TGTGCCAGCAGCCCAGGTGTAGGAACGGTCGGTTTCTTT
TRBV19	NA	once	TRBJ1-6	CASKRDTTRNSPLHF	TGTGCCAGTAAACGGGACACGACTCGGAATTCACCCCTCCACTTT
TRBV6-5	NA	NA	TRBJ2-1	CASSYGAGTNEQFF	TGTGCCAGCAGTTACGGGGCGGGGACGAATGAGCAGTTCTTC
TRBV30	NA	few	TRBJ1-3	CAWRGVGGNTIYF	TGTGCCTGGAGAGGGGTGGGAGGAAACACCATATATTTT
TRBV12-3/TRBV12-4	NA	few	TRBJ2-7	CASSLIVGYEQYF	TGTGCCAGCAGTTTAATCGTAGGATACGAGCAGTACTTC
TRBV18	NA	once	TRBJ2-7	CGSSPGDIIYEQYF	TGTGGCAGCTCACCGGGGGACATAATCTACGAGCAGTACTTC
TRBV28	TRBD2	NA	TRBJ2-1	CASSLSSAGGLNEQFF	TGTGCCAGCAGTTTATCCTCGGCGGGAGGGTTGAATGAGCAGTTCTTC
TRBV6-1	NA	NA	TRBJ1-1	CATHGTQNTEAFF	TGTGCCACGCACGGGACACAGAACACTGAAGCTTTCTTT
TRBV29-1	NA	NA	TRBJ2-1	CSAGTDLYNEQFF	TGCAGCGCGGGGACGGACCTCTACAATGAGCAGTTCTTC
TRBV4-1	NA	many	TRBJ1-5	CASSQGGQGFQPQHF	TGCGCCAGCAGCCAAGGAGGGCAGGGGTTTCAGCCCCAGCATTTT
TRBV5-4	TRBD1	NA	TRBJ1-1	CGVEDRGNTEAFF	TGTGGAGTCGAGGACAGGGGAAACACTGAAGCTTTCTTT
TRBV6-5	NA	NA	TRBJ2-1	CASSPSGSSLYNEQFF	TGTGCCAGCAGCCCTTCAGGGAGTTCCCTCTACAATGAGCAGTTCTTC
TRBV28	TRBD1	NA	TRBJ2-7	CASSLAVRGTEGHEQYF	TGTGCCAGCAGTTTAGCAGTGAGGGGGACAGAGGGCCACGAGCAGTACTTC
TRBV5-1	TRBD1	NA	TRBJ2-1	CASSLGDRPLDEQFF	TGCGCCAGCAGCTTGGGGGACAGGCCTTTGGATGAGCAGTTCTTC
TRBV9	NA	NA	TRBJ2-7	CASSVAGGTSPQYF	TGTGCCAGCAGCGTGGCAGGGGGAACTAGCCCGCAGTACTTC
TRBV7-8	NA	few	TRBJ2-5	CASSFSRRWGTQETQYF	TGTGCCAGCAGCTTTAGTCGGCGTTGGGGCACACAAGAGACCCAGTACTTC
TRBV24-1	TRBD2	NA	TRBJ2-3	CATRERGRTDTQYF	TGTGCCACCCGCGAGCGGGGCCGCACAGATACGCAGTATTTT
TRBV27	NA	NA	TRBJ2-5	CASSLRDHQETQYF	TGTGCCAGCAGCCTCCGGGACCATCAAGAGACCCAGTACTTC
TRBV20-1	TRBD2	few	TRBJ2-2	CSAIQLAVPNTGELFF	TGCAGTGCAATCCAACTAGCGGTCCCGAACACCGGGGAGCTGTTTTTT
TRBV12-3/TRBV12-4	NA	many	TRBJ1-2	CASSLGLVYGYTF	TGTGCCAGCAGCCTTGGACTGGTCTATGGCTACACCTTC
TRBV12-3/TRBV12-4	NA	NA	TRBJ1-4	CASSLAPLEEKLFF	TGTGCCAGCAGTTTAGCCCCCCTGGAGGAAAAACTGTTTTTT
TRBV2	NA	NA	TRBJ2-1	CASSGGRGSGFF	TGTGCCAGCAGTGGTGGCCGGGGAAGTGGGTTCTTC
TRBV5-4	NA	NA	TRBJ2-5	CASSLAGRGRETQYF	TGTGCCAGCAGCTTGGCGGGCAGGGGGAGGGAGACCCAGTACTTC
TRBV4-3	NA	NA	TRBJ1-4	CASSHSREWDEKLFF	TGCGCCAGCAGCCACTCCCGCGAGTGGGATGAAAAACTGTTTTTT